The 24 T cell receptor beta chains below come from one sample, sequenced in a study of CD8 T cells in Susac syndrome. Reverse transcription of roughly 0.45 to 1 ug RNA was carried out with random hexamers. Via MiXCR, TCRdb re-called the immunoSEQ multiplex PCR reads, giving one row per CDR3 protein. Among roughly 150,000 distinct CDR3 sequences listed, 90% to 95% were seen once. The sequencing sample was made of CD4+ T cells from PBMCs. Receptors were obtained from a human donor with Susac syndrome.

The chain couples TRBV29-1 to TRBJ2-3; D is possibly TRBD1 or TRBD2 (5 bases each). Germline values: CDR1 SQVTM, CDR2 ANQGSEA. The CDR3 has 14 residues. V lost 5 bases to trimming and J lost 4 bases, with 16 bases between them. CDR3: CSVKKGHGADTQYF. In nucleotides, the CDR3 is TGCAGCGTTAAAAAGGGGCACGGGGCAGATACGCAGTATTTT.

CDR3 DNA: TGCAGCGTTGCCCAAAGGACTTTCCCCTCCTACGAGCAGTACTTC. Protein sequence: CSVAQRTFPSYEQYF. The chain is built from TRBV29-1 and TRBJ2-7, with a weak D call TRBD2 (5 bases). Germline loops: CDR1 SQVTM, CDR2 ANQGSEA. CDR3 length equals 15 residues. Between the trimmed V and J ends, which lost 4 bases and 0 bases, there was a span of 16 bases.

This clonotype was detected once. The chain carries TRBV19 and TRBJ2-3, with TRBD1 as a possible D gene (5 bases). Germline CDR1 is LNHDA and CDR2 is SQIVND (reference sequence). This CDR3 comprises 13 residues. Deletions cut 6 bases from V and 2 bases from J, with 9 bases between. Here the CDR3 reads CASSPRDTDTQYF. CDR3 coding DNA: TGTGCCAGTAGCCCCAGGGACACAGATACGCAGTATTTT.

The chain couples TRBV20-1 to TRBJ2-1; possible D gene TRBD2, 6 bases. Trimming removed 6 bases at V and 4 bases at J, with 10 bases between. Germline V lookup: CDR1 DFQATT, CDR2 SNEGSKA (reference sequence). The CDR3 is made up of 12 amino acids. CDR3 bases: TGCAGTGCGCGGGACTGGTACAATGAGCAGTTCTTC. Translated: CSARDWYNEQFF.

The V and J genes are TRBV20-1 and TRBJ1-1, with 8 bases identical to TRBD1. There are 14 residues in the CDR3. Trimming cost V 2 bases and J 4 bases; bases outside gene matches: 6. CDR1 and CDR2 from the germline V gene are DFQATT and SNEGSKA (reference sequence). CDR3 region: CSARPQGAGTEAFF. The CDR3 DNA reads as TGCAGTGCTAGACCTCAGGGGGCAGGCACTGAAGCTTTCTTT.

The chain links TRBV15 to TRBJ2-7; possible D gene TRBD1, 6 bases. The V end lost 8 bases, the J end lost 2 bases, and 13 bases lay between the germline ends. The CDR3 has 13 residues. CDR1 is LNHNV and CDR2 is YYDKDF in the germline V gene (reference sequence). CDR3 amino acids: CATGTLGTYEQYF. The CDR3 bases are TGTGCCACCGGGACACTCGGAACCTACGAGCAGTACTTC.

This chain joins TRBV7-2 and TRBJ2-7, with D tentatively TRBD1 or TRBD2 (5 bases each). Trimming stripped 4 bases from V and 5 bases from J, with 18 bases between. Germline V gene lookup returns CDR1 SGHTA and CDR2 FQGNSA. The CDR3 spans 15 residues. The CDR3 loop reads CASSSQGTGANEQYF. CDR3 coding DNA: TGTGCCAGCAGCTCCCAAGGGACCGGGGCCAACGAGCAGTACTTC.

The J gene is TRBJ2-7, the V gene TRBV5-4; TRBD2 matches 7 bases. The CDR3 runs 14 residues. J was trimmed by 1 base and V by 4 bases; bases with no gene match: 5. Germline assignment: CDR1 SGHNT and CDR2 YYREEE (reference sequence). Here the CDR3 reads CASSESGVSYEQYF. The DNA for the CDR3 is TGTGCCAGCAGCGAAAGCGGGGTTTCCTACGAGCAGTACTTC.

The count of this clonotype is one. The chain carries TRBV4-2 and TRBJ2-1; D is perhaps TRBD2 (5 bases). With 1 base removed from V and 4 bases from J, the gap between germline ends came to 8 bases. The CDR3 extends over 14 amino acids. Germline-derived CDR1 and CDR2 are LGHNA and YNFKEQ. This CDR3 is CASSQVGEYNEQFF. The CDR3 bases are TGTGCCAGCAGCCAAGTTGGGGAGTACAATGAGCAGTTCTTC.

The V gene is TRBV24-1, the J gene TRBJ2-3, with 12 bases that match TRBD1. The V segment lost 9 bases and the J segment 2 bases; nucleotides outside the gene matches: 8. Germline V lookup: CDR1 KGHDR, CDR2 SFDVKD. The CDR3 contains 16 residues. The CDR3 region has the DNA TGTGCCACCGCCGGGGGACAGGGGGCTTTCACAGATACGCAGTATTTT. Protein sequence: CATAGGQGAFTDTQYF.

The chain joins TRBV3-1 to TRBJ2-7; TRBD2 aligns across 11 bases. The CDR3 runs 16 residues. Germline V gene sequence: CDR1 LGHDT, CDR2 YNNKEL (reference sequence). Unmatched junction bases numbered 3, after V lost 1 base and J lost 1 base. The CDR3, as DNA: TGTGCCAGCAGCCAAGCACGACTAGCGGGGTCCTACGAGCAGTACTTC. Protein product: CASSQARLAGSYEQYF.

This clonotype was counted only a few times. The chain combines TRBV3-1 with TRBJ2-5; weak D call: TRBD2 (6 bases). This CDR3 has 14 amino acids. V was cut by 0 bases and J by 5 bases, with 10 bases left in between. Germline V gene sequence: CDR1 LGHDT, CDR2 YNNKEL (reference sequence). The CDR3 protein is CASSQDTGGETQYF. The CDR3 DNA reads TGTGCCAGCAGCCAAGACACCGGAGGGGAGACCCAGTACTTC.

V and J are TRBV12-3 or TRBV12-4 and TRBJ2-1; TRBD2 aligns across 12 bases. V lost 7 bases and J lost 9; bases outside the gene matches: 13. The CDR3 is 16 amino acids. CDR3 bases: TGTGCCAGCACCTCACCCGGGACTAGCGGGCTTGGTGAGCAGTTCTTC. It yields the protein CASTSPGTSGLGEQFF.

The chain has TRBV25-1 and TRBJ1-6, with D perhaps matching TRBD1 (5 bases). The V and J ends lost 8 bases and 5 bases respectively, with 10 bases between them. The CDR3 sequence is 13 residues long. Germline assignment: CDR1 MGHDK and CDR2 SYGVNS. The CDR3 loop is CASGAADNSPLHF. The CDR3, as DNA: TGTGCCAGCGGGGCGGCAGATAATTCACCCCTCCACTTT. Using reference TRBV25-1 and TRBJ1-6 for the parts outside the CDR3, the full variable domain is EADIYQTPRYLVIGTGKKITLECSQTMGHDKMYWYQQDPGMELHLIHYSYGVNSTEKGDLSSESTVSRIRTEHFPLTLESARPSHTSQYLCASGAADNSPLHFGNGTRLTVT.

The chain couples TRBV3-1 to TRBJ1-2, with D unresolved. V lost 5 bases to trimming and J lost 8 bases, with 9 bases between them. The germline gives CDR1 LGHDT, CDR2 YNNKEL (reference sequence). The CDR3 is made up of 11 amino acids. CDR3 coding DNA: TGTGCCAGCAGCAACGACGGAGGCTACACCTTC. Translating gives CASSNDGGYTF.

This chain joins TRBV25-1 and TRBJ1-1; D is uncertain. The ends were cut back, 3 bases at V and 0 bases at J, with 2 bases in the middle. The CDR3 extends over 12 amino acids. Looked up from germline, CDR1 is MGHDK and CDR2 is SYGVNS. The CDR3 nucleotides are TGTGCCAGCAGTGACGTGAACACTGAAGCTTTCTTT. This encodes CASSDVNTEAFF.

CDR3 loop: CASSSPGGPWETQYF. CDR3 bases: TGTGCCAGCAGTTCCCCGGGGGGTCCATGGGAGACCCAGTACTTC. The V call is TRBV12-3 or TRBV12-4, the J call TRBJ2-5, with 7 bases lining up with TRBD2. V lost 4 bases and J lost 5; bases outside the gene matches: 10. This CDR3 comprises 15 residues.

The rearrangement uses TRBV9 and TRBJ1-2; D possibly corresponds to TRBD1 (5 bases). V shed 0 bases and J shed 4 bases, with 16 bases lying between them. The germline CDR1 and CDR2 sequences are SGDLS and YYNGEE. The CDR3 is 16 residues long. The CDR3 sequence: CASSVVSPGTLYGYTF. The CDR3 nucleotides are TGTGCCAGCAGCGTAGTCTCCCCCGGGACCCTCTATGGCTACACCTTC.

The gene calls are TRBV4-1 and TRBJ2-5, with a tentative D call TRBD2 (6 bases). Germline CDR1 reads MGHRA; CDR2 reads YSYEKL. Trimming pared 1 base from V and 5 bases from J, leaving 17 bases between. The CDR3 is 16 residues long. The CDR3 coding sequence is TGCGCCAGCAGCCAAGCCGAGAGGGCGGGGCGGGAGACCCAGTACTTC. Translation: CASSQAERAGRETQYF.

The chain recombines TRBV18 with TRBJ2-7; 11 nucleotides match TRBD1. In germline, CDR1 is KGHSH, CDR2 LQKENI. This CDR3 is 15 amino acids long. J lost 4 bases, V lost 2 bases, and 4 bases had no gene match. CDR3 sequence (DNA): TGTGCCAGCTCACCAGGAGGACAGGGGGCTTACGAGCAGTACTTC. This encodes CASSPGGQGAYEQYF.

V is TRBV12-3 or TRBV12-4 and J is TRBJ2-3, with D tentatively TRBD2 (5 bases). The CDR3 loop spans 14 amino acids. Deletions cut 6 bases from V and 4 bases from J, with 14 bases between. CDR3 nucleotides: TGTGCCAGCAGCCACCCTGGAGGCCCAGATACGCAGTATTTT. This sequence encodes CASSHPGGPDTQYF.

This clonotype was found once. This sequence joins TRBV29-1 and TRBJ1-4; 10 bases match TRBD1. The CDR3 is made up of 16 amino acids. Germline V gene data show CDR1 as SQVTM and CDR2 as ANQGSEA. V was clipped by 7 bases and J by 0 bases; unmatched bases: 8. The CDR3 coding sequence is TGCAGCGCCCGGGACAGGGGAGACGCAACTAATGAAAAACTGTTTTTT. Translation gives CSARDRGDATNEKLFF.

This chain's CDR3 is CASSLNSGGFNYGYTF. The CDR3 coding sequence is TGTGCCAGCAGCCTGAATTCAGGGGGGTTCAACTATGGCTACACCTTC. The rearrangement uses TRBV4-2 and TRBJ1-2; TRBD1 agrees at 7 bases. Germline CDR1 reads LGHNA; CDR2 reads YNFKEQ. J lost 2 bases, V lost 4 bases, and 10 bases had no gene match. The CDR3 length is 16 residues.

Only one count was recorded for this clonotype. The chain combines TRBV20-1 with TRBJ1-1; D call uncertain. CDR1 DFQATT and CDR2 SNEGSKA come from the germline V gene (reference sequence). This CDR3 has 13 residues. Trimming cost V 7 bases and J 4 bases, with 16 bases left between them. CDR3: CSGHPQVSTEAFF. As DNA, the CDR3 is TGCAGTGGACACCCCCAGGTCTCCACTGAAGCTTTCTTT.